The 5 T cell receptor beta chains in this list originate from one sample, sequenced in a study of cytomegalovirus exposure and HLA in healthy donors. The study ran its PCR with 60 Vbeta and 13 Jbeta primers. Generated by immunoSEQ multiplex PCR, the TCRdb table keeps only in-frame clones and is missing some. This sample has about 120,000 clones, with under 90% found just once. Sequences were obtained from PBMCs. These receptors all come from a young woman in good health and CMV-seronegative.

The chain joins TRBV28 to TRBJ1-5; 8 bases agree with TRBD1. The CDR3 loop spans 16 amino acids. The V segment lost 5 bases and the J segment 6 bases; nucleotides outside the gene matches: 12. Germline CDR1 MDHEN, CDR2 SYDVKM. CDR3 amino acids: CASSPPGTGLFQPQHF. CDR3 DNA sequence: TGTGCCAGCAGTCCCCCAGGGACAGGACTTTTTCAGCCCCAGCATTTT. Looking up the rest from reference TRBV28 and TRBJ1-5 gives the full variable domain: DVKVTQSSRYLVKRTGEKVFLECVQDMDHENMFWYRQDPGLGLRLIYFSYDVKMKEKGDIPEGYSVSREKKERFSLILESASTNQTSMYLCASSPPGTGLFQPQHFGDGTRLSIL.

Only one count was recorded for this clone. This chain connects TRBV7-9 to TRBJ1-2; maybe TRBD1 (6 bases). Germline values: CDR1 SEHNR, CDR2 FQNEAQ (reference sequence). Trimming left V 4 bases short and J 7 bases short, with 16 bases between. The CDR3 spans 14 residues. CDR3 sequence reads: CASSSGTIGLGYTF. In nucleotides, the CDR3 is TGTGCCAGCAGCTCTGGGACAATCGGCCTTGGCTACACCTTC.

This clone has just a few counts. V usage is TRBV6-1 and J usage is TRBJ1-5, with 7 positions matching TRBD1. The V segment lost 7 bases and the J segment 3 bases; nucleotides outside the gene matches: 6. This CDR3 spans 14 amino acids. Germline CDR1 MNHNS, CDR2 SASEGT. CDR3 amino acids: CASTRDRFNQPQHF. The CDR3, as DNA: TGTGCCAGCACCCGGGACAGATTCAATCAGCCCCAGCATTTT.

The chain carries TRBV6-5 and TRBJ1-5; D is possibly TRBD1 (5 bases). The CDR3 contains 15 residues. Per the germline V gene, CDR1 is MNHEY and CDR2 is SVGAGI. The V and J ends lost 6 bases and 2 bases respectively, with 14 bases between them. CDR3 sequence (DNA): TGTGCCAGCAGGGGGGGTGGAGCCCGCAATCAGCCCCAGCATTTT. Amino acid sequence: CASRGGGARNQPQHF.

This clone was detected only a few times. The V call is TRBV2, the J call TRBJ2-3, with a weak D call TRBD2 (5 bases). The V end lost 10 bases, the J end lost 6 bases, and 17 bases lay between the germline ends. This CDR3 has 13 residues. Per germline, CDR1 SNHLY and CDR2 FYNNEI. The CDR3 sequence is CATMSRPGDTQYF. The CDR3 DNA follows: TGTGCCACTATGAGTAGACCGGGGGATACGCAGTATTTT. Together with reference TRBV2 and TRBJ2-3, the CDR3 gives the full variable domain: EPEVTQTPSHQVTQMGQEVILRCVPISNHLYFYWYRQILGQKVEFLVSFYNNEISEKSEIFDDQFSVERPDGSNFTLKIRSTKLEDSAMYFCATMSRPGDTQYFGPGTRLTVL.